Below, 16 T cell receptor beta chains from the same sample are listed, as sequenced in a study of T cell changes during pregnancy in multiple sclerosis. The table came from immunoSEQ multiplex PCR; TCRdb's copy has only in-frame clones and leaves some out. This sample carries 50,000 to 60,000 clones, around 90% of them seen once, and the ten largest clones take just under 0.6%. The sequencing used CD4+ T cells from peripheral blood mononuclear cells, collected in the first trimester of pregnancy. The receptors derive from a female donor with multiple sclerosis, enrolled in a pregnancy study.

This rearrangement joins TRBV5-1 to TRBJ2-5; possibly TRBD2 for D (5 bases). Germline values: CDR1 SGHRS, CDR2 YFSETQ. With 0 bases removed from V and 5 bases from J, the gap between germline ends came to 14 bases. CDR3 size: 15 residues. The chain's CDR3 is CASSLGSGAGETQYF. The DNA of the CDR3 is TGCGCCAGCAGCTTGGGGAGCGGTGCCGGGGAGACCCAGTACTTC. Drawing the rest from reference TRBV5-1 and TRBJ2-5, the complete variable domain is KAGVTQTPRYLIKTRGQQVTLSCSPISGHRSVSWYQQTPGQGLQFLFEYFSETQRNKGNFPGRFSGRQFSNSRSEMNVSTLELGDSALYLCASSLGSGAGETQYFGPGTRLLVL.

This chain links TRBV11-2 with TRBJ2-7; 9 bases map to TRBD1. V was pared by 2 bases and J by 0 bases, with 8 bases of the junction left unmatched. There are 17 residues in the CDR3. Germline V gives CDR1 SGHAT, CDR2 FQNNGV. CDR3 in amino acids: CASSLHIPQGASYEQYF. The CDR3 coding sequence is TGTGCCAGCAGCTTACACATACCACAGGGGGCCTCCTACGAGCAGTACTTC.

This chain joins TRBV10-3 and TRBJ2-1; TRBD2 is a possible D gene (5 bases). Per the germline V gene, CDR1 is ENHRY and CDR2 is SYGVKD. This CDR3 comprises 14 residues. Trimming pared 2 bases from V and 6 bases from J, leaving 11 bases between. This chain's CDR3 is CAISERTDSNEQFF. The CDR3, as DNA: TGTGCCATCAGTGAGAGAACGGACTCCAATGAGCAGTTCTTC.

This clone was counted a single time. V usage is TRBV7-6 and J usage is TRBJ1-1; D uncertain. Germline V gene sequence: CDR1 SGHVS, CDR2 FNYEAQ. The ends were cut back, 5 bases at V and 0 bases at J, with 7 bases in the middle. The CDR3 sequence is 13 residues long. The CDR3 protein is CASSAAVNTEAFF. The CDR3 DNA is TGTGCCAGCAGCGCGGCGGTGAACACTGAAGCTTTCTTT.

Here the CDR3 DNA reads TGTGCCAGCTCACCACTGCCAGGGCCGGGTTCACCCCTCCACTTT. It codes for CASSPLPGPGSPLHF. The chain has TRBV18 and TRBJ1-6, with a weak D call TRBD1 (5 bases). CDR1 and CDR2 from the germline V gene are KGHSH and LQKENI. The V and J ends lost 1 base and 9 bases respectively, with 13 bases between them. The CDR3 extends over 15 amino acids.

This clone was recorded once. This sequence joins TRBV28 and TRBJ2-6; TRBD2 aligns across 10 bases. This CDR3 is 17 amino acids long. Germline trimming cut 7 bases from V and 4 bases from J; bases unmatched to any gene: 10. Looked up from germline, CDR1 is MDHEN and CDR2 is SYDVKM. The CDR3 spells CASTSSGRGLGANVLTF. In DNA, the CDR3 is TGTGCCAGCACCTCTAGCGGGAGAGGACTCGGGGCCAACGTCCTGACTTTC. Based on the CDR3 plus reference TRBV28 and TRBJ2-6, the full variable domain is DVKVTQSSRYLVKRTGEKVFLECVQDMDHENMFWYRQDPGLGLRLIYFSYDVKMKEKGDIPEGYSVSREKKERFSLILESASTNQTSMYLCASTSSGRGLGANVLTFGAGSRLTVL.

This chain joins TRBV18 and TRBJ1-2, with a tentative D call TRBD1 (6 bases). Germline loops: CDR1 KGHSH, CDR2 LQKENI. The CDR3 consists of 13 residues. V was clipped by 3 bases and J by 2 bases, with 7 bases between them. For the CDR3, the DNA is TGTGCCAGCTCACCTCAGGGGAACTATGGCTACACCTTC. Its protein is CASSPQGNYGYTF.

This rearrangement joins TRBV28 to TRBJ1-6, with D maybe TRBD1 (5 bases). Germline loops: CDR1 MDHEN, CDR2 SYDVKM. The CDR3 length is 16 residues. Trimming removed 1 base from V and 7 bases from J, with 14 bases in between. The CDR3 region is CASSLLGAPGNSPLHF. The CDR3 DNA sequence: TGTGCCAGCAGTTTATTAGGGGCCCCAGGAAATTCACCCCTCCACTTT.

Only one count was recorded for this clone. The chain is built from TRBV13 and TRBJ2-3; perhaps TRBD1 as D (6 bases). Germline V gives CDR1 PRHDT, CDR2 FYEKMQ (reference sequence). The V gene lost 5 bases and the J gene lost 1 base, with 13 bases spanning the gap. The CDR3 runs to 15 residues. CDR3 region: CASSARQEGTDTQYF. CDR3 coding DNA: TGTGCCAGCAGCGCCCGACAGGAGGGCACAGATACGCAGTATTTT. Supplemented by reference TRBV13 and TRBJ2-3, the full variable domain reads AAGVIQSPRHLIKEKRETATLKCYPIPRHDTVYWYQQGPGQDPQFLISFYEKMQSDKGSIPDRFSAQQFSDYHSELNMSSLELGDSALYFCASSARQEGTDTQYFGPGTRLTVL.

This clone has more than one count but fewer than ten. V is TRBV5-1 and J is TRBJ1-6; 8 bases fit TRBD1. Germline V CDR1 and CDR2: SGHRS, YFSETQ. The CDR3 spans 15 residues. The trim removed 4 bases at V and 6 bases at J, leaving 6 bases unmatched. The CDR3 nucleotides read TGCGCCAGCAGCGGGACAGGCAAAACTAATTCACCCCTCCACTTT. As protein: CASSGTGKTNSPLHF.

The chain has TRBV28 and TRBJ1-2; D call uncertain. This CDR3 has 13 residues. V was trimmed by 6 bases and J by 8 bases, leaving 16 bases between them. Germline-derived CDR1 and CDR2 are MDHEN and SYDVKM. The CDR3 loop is CASSDYAGFGYTF. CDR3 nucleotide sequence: TGTGCCAGCAGCGATTATGCGGGGTTCGGCTACACCTTC.

CDR3 sequence (DNA): TGTGCCAGCAGGAGCTCTAGCGGGAGTTTTGGCGATACGCAGTATTTT. Its protein product is CASRSSSGSFGDTQYF. V gene TRBV6-6 combines with J gene TRBJ2-3, with 10 bases that match TRBD2. This CDR3 contains 16 residues. Germline values: CDR1 MNHNY, CDR2 SVGAGI (reference sequence). The V segment lost 6 bases and the J segment 6 bases; nucleotides outside the gene matches: 12.

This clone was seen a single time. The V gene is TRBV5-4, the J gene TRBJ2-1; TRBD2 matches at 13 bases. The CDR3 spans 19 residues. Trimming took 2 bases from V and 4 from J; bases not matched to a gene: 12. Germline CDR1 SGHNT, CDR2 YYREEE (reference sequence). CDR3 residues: CASSLSAGTSGTYYNEQFF. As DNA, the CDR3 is TGTGCCAGCAGCTTATCAGCCGGGACTAGCGGGACCTATTACAATGAGCAGTTCTTC.

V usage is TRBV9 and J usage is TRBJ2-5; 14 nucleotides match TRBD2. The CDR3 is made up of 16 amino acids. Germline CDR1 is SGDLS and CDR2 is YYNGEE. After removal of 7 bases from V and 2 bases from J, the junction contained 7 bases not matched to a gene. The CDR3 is CASGGGLAGDQETQYF. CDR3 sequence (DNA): TGTGCCAGCGGGGGGGGACTAGCGGGAGATCAAGAGACCCAGTACTTC.

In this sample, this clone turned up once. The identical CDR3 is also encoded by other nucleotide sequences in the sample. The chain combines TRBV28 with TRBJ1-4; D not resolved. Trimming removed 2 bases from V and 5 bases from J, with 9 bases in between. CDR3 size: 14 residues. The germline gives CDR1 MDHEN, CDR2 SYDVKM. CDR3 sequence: CASSLGGRNEKLFF. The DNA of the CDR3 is TGTGCCAGCAGTTTAGGTGGCAGAAATGAAAAACTGTTTTTT.

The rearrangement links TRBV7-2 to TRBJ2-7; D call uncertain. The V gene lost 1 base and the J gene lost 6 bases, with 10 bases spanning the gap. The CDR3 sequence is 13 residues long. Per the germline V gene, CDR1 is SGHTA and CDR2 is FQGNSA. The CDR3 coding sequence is TGTGCCAGCAGCTTAGGTGTACAGACCGAGCAGTACTTC. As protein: CASSLGVQTEQYF.